The subject of this entry is one T cell receptor (beta chain). Its specific antigen is unknown. Base qualities are not recorded, but no much larger clone differs from it by a single base. This sample was taken from a study of cutaneous CD30+ T cell lymphoproliferative disorder and hepatitis E (dated by TCRdb to the late 2010s). The protocol used for the library was the immunoSEQ multiplex PCR assay. TCRdb took this table from immuneACCESS and kept in-frame rearrangements with V and J called. Such tables lack part of the clones; where checked against another copy, unresolved V genes explain under half of the gap, and the rest is unexplained. This sample lists 6,500 to 9,500 clones; about 74% were detected once. The ten largest account for about 1.1% of the sample. Sequences MNHEY (CDR1) and SMNVEV (CDR2) are obtained from the germline V gene (reference sequence). Its CDR3 holds 14 amino acids, cysteine through phenylalanine. Only the CDR3 DNA stays, 42 bases, in frame from base 1. A distance of 15 bases separates the germline ends of V and J, which lose 2 bases and 8 bases respectively.

The source is a human donor with a cutaneous T cell lymphoproliferative disorder associated with hepatitis E virus. Sequenced input: blood. The chain joins TRBV27 to TRBJ1-2, with TRBD1 tentatively as D gene (6 bases match). The CDR3 loop reads CASSLRGGSIGYTF. The DNA sequence is given as TGTGCCAGCAGTTTAAGAGGGGGGTCAATCGGCTACACCTTC.